This TCR beta chain stems from a study of CD8 T cells in Susac syndrome. Overall study findings and caveats: It was acknowledged by the study that relatively few individuals were included in its TCR sequencing and HLA analysis.

This clonotype appeared a few times. What it binds is unknown. CD8+ and CD4+ blood T cells underwent TCR beta sequencing. FACS enriched CD8+ TEMRA cells, while bulk CD8+ and CD4+ were negatively isolated. Random-hexamer reverse transcription was applied to roughly 0.5 to 1 ug RNA. MiXCR was run by TCRdb on the immunoSEQ multiplex PCR reads, yielding one entry per CDR3 protein. The sample consists of over 200,000 distinct CDR3 sequences, approximately 95% of them appearing once. V was trimmed by 1 base and J by 5 bases, leaving 12 bases between them. The CDR3 loop spans 14 amino acids. The V gene's germline CDR1 is SGHDT and CDR2 YYEEEE.

Input material: CD4+ T cells from PBMCs. This clonotype was sampled from a human donor with multiple sclerosis. The rearrangement uses TRBV5-6 and TRBJ1-1; TRBD1 is a possible D gene (5 bases). The CDR3 is CASSLLGVETEAFF. The DNA for the CDR3 is TGTGCCAGCAGCTTGCTGGGGGTTGAGACTGAAGCTTTCTTT.